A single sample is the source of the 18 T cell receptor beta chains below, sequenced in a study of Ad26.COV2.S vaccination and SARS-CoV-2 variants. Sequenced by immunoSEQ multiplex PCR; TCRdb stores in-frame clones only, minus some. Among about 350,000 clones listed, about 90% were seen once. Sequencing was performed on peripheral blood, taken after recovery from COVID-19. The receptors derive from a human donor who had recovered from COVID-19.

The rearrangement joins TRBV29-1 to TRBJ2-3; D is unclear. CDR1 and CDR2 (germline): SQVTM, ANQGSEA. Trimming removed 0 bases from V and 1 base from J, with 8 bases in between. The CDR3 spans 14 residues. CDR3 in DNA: TGCAGCGTTGAAGAAGCTTTTGGCACAGATACGCAGTATTTT. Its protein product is CSVEEAFGTDTQYF.

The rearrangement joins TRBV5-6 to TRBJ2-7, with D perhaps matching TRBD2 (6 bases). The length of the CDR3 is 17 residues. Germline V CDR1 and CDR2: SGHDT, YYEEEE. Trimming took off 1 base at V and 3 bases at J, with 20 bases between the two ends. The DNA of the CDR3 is TGTGCCAGCAGCTTGCGGCGGGTAGCGGCGTTCCACTACGAGCAGTACTTC. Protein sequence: CASSLRRVAAFHYEQYF.

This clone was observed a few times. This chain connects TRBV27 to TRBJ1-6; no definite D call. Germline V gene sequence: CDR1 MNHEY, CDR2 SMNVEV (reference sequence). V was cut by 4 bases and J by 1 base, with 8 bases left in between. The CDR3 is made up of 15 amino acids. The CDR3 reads CASSSPRSYNSPLHF. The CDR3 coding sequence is TGTGCCAGCAGTTCCCCTAGATCCTATAATTCACCCCTCCACTTT.

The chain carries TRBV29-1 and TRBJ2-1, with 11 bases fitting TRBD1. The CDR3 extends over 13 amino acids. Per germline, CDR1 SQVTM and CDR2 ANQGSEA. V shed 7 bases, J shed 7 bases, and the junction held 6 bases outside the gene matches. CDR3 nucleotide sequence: TGCAGCGCGGCTAGGGACAGGGGGAATGAGCAGTTCTTC. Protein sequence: CSAARDRGNEQFF.

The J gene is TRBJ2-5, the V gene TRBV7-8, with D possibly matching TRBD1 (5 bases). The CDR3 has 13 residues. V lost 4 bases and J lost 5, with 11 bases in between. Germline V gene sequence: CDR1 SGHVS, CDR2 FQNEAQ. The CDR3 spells CASSSGRVETQYF. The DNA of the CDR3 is TGTGCCAGCAGCTCAGGGCGAGTTGAGACCCAGTACTTC.

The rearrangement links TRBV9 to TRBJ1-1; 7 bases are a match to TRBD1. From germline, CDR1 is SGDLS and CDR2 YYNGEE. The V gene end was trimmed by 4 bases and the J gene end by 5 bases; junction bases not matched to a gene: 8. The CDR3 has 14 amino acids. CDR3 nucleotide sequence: TGTGCCAGCAGCCCCAGGGGGACGGGGACTGAAGCTTTCTTT. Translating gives CASSPRGTGTEAFF.

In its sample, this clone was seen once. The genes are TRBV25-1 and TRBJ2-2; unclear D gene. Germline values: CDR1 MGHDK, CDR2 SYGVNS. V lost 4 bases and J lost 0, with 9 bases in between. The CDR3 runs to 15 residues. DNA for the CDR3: TGTGCCAGCAGTGGTTCAACAGCGAACACCGGGGAGCTGTTTTTT. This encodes CASSGSTANTGELFF.

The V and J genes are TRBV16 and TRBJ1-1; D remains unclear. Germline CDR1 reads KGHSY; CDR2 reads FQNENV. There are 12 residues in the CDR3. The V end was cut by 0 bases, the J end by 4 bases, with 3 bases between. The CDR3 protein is CASSQSRTEAFF. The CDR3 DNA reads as TGTGCCAGCAGCCAATCCCGCACTGAAGCTTTCTTT.

The CDR3 region has the DNA TGTGCCAGCAGCCAGCGCGACAGAACATCCTATGGCTACACCTTC. Translated, it gives CASSQRDRTSYGYTF. The gene calls are TRBV3-1 (or the pseudogene TRBV3-2) and TRBJ1-2; possibly TRBD1 for D (5 bases). Germline values: CDR1 LGHDT, CDR2 YNNKEL (reference sequence). The CDR3 sequence is 15 residues long. V gave up 3 bases and J gave up 4 bases, with 15 bases separating them.

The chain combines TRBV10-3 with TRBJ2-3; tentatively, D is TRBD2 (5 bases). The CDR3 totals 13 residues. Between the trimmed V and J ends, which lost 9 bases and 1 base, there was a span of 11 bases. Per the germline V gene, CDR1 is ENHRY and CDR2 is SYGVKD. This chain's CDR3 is CAMGPAGTDTQYF. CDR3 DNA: TGTGCCATGGGTCCAGCGGGCACAGATACGCAGTATTTT.

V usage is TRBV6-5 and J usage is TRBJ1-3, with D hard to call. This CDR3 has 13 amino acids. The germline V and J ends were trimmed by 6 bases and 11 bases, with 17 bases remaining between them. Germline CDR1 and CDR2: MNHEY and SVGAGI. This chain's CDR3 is CASSPTSSIPIYF. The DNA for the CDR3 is TGTGCCAGCAGCCCGACATCTTCTATCCCCATATATTTT.

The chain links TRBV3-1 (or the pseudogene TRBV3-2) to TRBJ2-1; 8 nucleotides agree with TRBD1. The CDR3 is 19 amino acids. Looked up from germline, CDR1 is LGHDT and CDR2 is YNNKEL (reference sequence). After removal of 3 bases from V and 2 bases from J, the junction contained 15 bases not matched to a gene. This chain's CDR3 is CASSQKLSYPGGAYNEQFF. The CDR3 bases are TGTGCCAGCAGCCAGAAGCTCTCTTACCCAGGGGGCGCCTACAATGAGCAGTTCTTC.

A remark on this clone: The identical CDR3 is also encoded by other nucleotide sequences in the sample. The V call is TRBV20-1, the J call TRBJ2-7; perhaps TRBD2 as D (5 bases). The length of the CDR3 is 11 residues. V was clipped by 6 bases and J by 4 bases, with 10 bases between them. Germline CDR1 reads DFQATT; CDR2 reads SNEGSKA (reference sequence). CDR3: CSASAAYEQYF. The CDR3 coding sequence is TGCAGTGCCTCAGCGGCATACGAGCAGTACTTC.

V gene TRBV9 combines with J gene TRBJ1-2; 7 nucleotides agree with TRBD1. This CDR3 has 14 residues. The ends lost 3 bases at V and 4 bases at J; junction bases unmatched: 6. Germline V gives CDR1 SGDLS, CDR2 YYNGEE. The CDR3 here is CASSGGQWGYGYTF. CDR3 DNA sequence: TGTGCCAGCAGCGGGGGACAGTGGGGCTATGGCTACACCTTC.

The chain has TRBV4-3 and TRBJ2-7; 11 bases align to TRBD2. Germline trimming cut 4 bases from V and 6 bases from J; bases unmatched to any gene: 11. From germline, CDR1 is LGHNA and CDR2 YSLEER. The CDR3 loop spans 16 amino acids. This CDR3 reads CASSPLSGGAFSEQYF. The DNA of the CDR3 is TGCGCCAGCAGCCCCCTTAGCGGGGGGGCGTTTTCCGAGCAGTACTTC.

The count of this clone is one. In DNA form, the CDR3 reads TGTGCCAGCAGTGACGGGCCAAATCAGCCCCAGCATTTT. It codes for CASSDGPNQPQHF. The gene calls are TRBV25-1 and TRBJ1-5; unclear D gene. Per germline, CDR1 MGHDK and CDR2 SYGVNS. V was cut by 3 bases and J by 4 bases, with 7 bases left in between. The CDR3 is 13 amino acids.

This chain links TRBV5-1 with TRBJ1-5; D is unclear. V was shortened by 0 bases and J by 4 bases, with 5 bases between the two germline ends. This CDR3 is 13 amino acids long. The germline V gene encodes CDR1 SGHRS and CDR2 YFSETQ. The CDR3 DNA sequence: TGCGCCAGCAGCTTGGAGACTAATCAGCCCCAGCATTTT. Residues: CASSLETNQPQHF.

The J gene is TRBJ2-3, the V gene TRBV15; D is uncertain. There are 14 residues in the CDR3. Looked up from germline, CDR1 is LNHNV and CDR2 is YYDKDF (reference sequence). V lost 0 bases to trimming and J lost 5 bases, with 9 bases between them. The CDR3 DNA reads TGTGCCACCAGCAGAGAGGAGATTGGAGATACGCAGTATTTT. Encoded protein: CATSREEIGDTQYF. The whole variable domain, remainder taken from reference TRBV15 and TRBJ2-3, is DAMVIQNPRYQVTQFGKPVTLSCSQTLNHNVMYWYQQKSSQAPKLLFHYYDKDFNNEADTPDNFQSRRPNTSFCFLDIRSPGLGDTAMYLCATSREEIGDTQYFGPGTRLTVL.